The 24 T cell receptor beta chains below were found in one sample sequenced in a study of T cell repertoires in cytomegalovirus infection. For these receptors, no antigen is known. MiXCR was run by TCRdb on the reads, yielding one entry per CDR3 protein. The table lists about 100,000 distinct CDR3 sequences, about 29% of them singletons. The source was CD8+ T cells from cultured PBMCs, collected from culture after CMV antigen stimulation. All receptors come from a human donor in good health (CMV status not recorded). Some clones in this sample may be carry-over from other donors' samples.

This clonotype was seen only a few times. The chain recombines TRBV7-8 with TRBJ1-1; D is undetermined. In germline, CDR1 is SGHVS, CDR2 FQNEAQ. The germline V and J ends were trimmed by 8 bases and 5 bases, with 12 bases remaining between them. The CDR3 runs 12 residues. The CDR3 region has the DNA TGTGCCAGCGCGAGGGCTGGGACTGAAGCTTTCTTT. Its protein product is CASARAGTEAFF.

This clonotype was seen more than once but under ten times. The CDR3 reads CASSQERGDVGYTF. The DNA for the CDR3 is TGCGCCAGCAGCCAAGAAAGAGGGGACGTTGGCTACACCTTC. V usage is TRBV4-1 and J usage is TRBJ1-2, with D maybe TRBD1 (5 bases). Germline values: CDR1 MGHRA, CDR2 YSYEKL. The CDR3 covers 14 residues. V lost 0 bases and J lost 7, with 12 bases in between.

The sample holds a few counts of this clonotype. V gene TRBV25-1 combines with J gene TRBJ2-1, with D tentatively TRBD2 (6 bases). The CDR3 spans 13 residues. V was clipped by 4 bases and J by 9 bases, with 13 bases between them. Germline V gene sequence: CDR1 MGHDK, CDR2 SYGVNS. The CDR3, as DNA: TGTGCCAGCAGTGTGATGCGGGGCGGTGAGCAGTTCTTC. Translation: CASSVMRGGEQFF.

The rearrangement joins TRBV27 to TRBJ1-1, with a weak D call TRBD1 (5 bases). Germline assignment: CDR1 MNHEY and CDR2 SMNVEV (reference sequence). CDR3 size: 12 residues. Deletions cut 6 bases from V and 8 bases from J, with 13 bases between. CDR3 residues: CASRAHPGEAFF. The CDR3, as DNA: TGTGCCAGCAGGGCCCATCCAGGGGAAGCTTTCTTT.

Ten or more counts support this clonotype. V gene TRBV12-3 or TRBV12-4 combines with J gene TRBJ1-5, with a tentative D call TRBD1 (5 bases). The CDR3 spans 17 residues. Trimming left V 0 bases short and J 1 base short, with 13 bases between. CDR3 nucleotide sequence: TGTGCCAGCAGTTTAGCGAAAGGGGCGGACAGCAATCAGCCCCAGCATTTT. Its protein is CASSLAKGADSNQPQHF.

In this sample, this clonotype turned up a few times. This chain connects TRBV12-3 or TRBV12-4 to TRBJ1-5, with D possibly TRBD1 on 6 matching bases. This CDR3 has 12 residues. V was pared by 7 bases and J by 9 bases, with 13 bases between. The CDR3 region is CASTNLQGPQHF. The CDR3, as DNA: TGTGCCAGCACCAACTTACAGGGGCCCCAGCATTTT.

This clonotype appeared a few times. This chain joins TRBV9 and TRBJ2-3; D is unresolved. From germline, CDR1 is SGDLS and CDR2 YYNGEE. V was cut by 0 bases and J by 0 bases, with 5 bases left in between. The CDR3 runs 14 residues. The CDR3 sequence: CASSVGASTDTQYF. The CDR3 DNA reads TGTGCCAGCAGCGTAGGTGCCAGCACAGATACGCAGTATTTT.

The genes are TRBV28 and TRBJ1-1; a possible D gene is TRBD1 (5 bases). With 5 bases removed from V and 6 bases from J, the gap between germline ends came to 19 bases. The CDR3 runs to 15 residues. From germline, CDR1 is MDHEN and CDR2 SYDVKM. The CDR3 is CASSLHQGANAEAFF. The DNA of the CDR3 is TGTGCCAGCAGTCTCCATCAGGGAGCTAATGCTGAAGCTTTCTTT.

This clonotype was detected only a few times. The chain recombines TRBV5-1 with TRBJ2-3; D is undetermined. The germline V gene encodes CDR1 SGHRS and CDR2 YFSETQ. V shed 8 bases and J shed 2 bases, with 18 bases lying between them. This CDR3 region has 15 residues. Here the CDR3 DNA reads TGCGCCAGTAAACGGATTCTAGACCCCACAGATACGCAGTATTTT. Its translation: CASKRILDPTDTQYF. The complete variable domain, with remaining parts taken from reference TRBV5-1 and TRBJ2-3, reads KAGVTQTPRYLIKTRGQQVTLSCSPISGHRSVSWYQQTPGQGLQFLFEYFSETQRNKGNFPGRFSGRQFSNSRSEMNVSTLELGDSALYLCASKRILDPTDTQYFGPGTRLTVL.

The rearrangement joins TRBV7-6 to TRBJ1-1; D is possibly TRBD1 (5 bases). The V gene lost 1 base and the J gene lost 4 bases, with 10 bases spanning the gap. CDR3 length: 14 amino acids. Germline V gene sequence: CDR1 SGHVS, CDR2 FNYEAQ. The CDR3 protein is CASSLGGAPTEAFF. The CDR3 DNA reads as TGTGCCAGCAGCTTAGGAGGGGCCCCCACTGAAGCTTTCTTT.

Comment on this clonotype: The junction departs from the called germline gene at one end, perhaps through a read error. The CDR3 region has the DNA TGTGCCAACAGCTTAGGGACCACCGAGGCGGATACGCAGTATTTT. It translates to CANSLGTTEADTQYF. The chain couples TRBV7-3 to TRBJ2-3; possibly TRBD1 or TRBD2 for D (5 bases each). Germline V lookup: CDR1 SGHTA, CDR2 FQGTGA. This CDR3 is 15 amino acids long.

This clonotype was found many times. V and J are TRBV7-2 and TRBJ2-4; TRBD2 matches at 11 bases. The CDR3 extends over 18 amino acids. With V trimmed by 1 base and J by 3 bases, 8 bases remained unmatched. Germline V gene data show CDR1 as SGHTA and CDR2 as FQGNSA. The CDR3 is CASSLGGSGGAGKNIQYF. The CDR3 bases are TGTGCCAGCAGCTTAGGTGGTAGCGGGGGGGCCGGCAAAAACATTCAGTACTTC.

The rearrangement uses TRBV2 and TRBJ1-1; 7 positions agree with TRBD1. From germline, CDR1 is SNHLY and CDR2 FYNNEI. Losses at the gene ends were 6 bases for V and 8 bases for J; bases not matched to a gene: 0. CDR3 length: 10 amino acids. CDR3 DNA: TGTGCCAGCAGGGACAGGGAAGCTTTCTTT. Its translation: CASRDREAFF. The full variable domain, completed using reference TRBV2 and TRBJ1-1, is EPEVTQTPSHQVTQMGQEVILRCVPISNHLYFYWYRQILGQKVEFLVSFYNNEISEKSEIFDDQFSVERPDGSNFTLKIRSTKLEDSAMYFCASRDREAFFGQGTRLTVV.

The chain has TRBV5-1 and TRBJ1-2, with D uncertain. The CDR3 contains 14 residues. V shed 0 bases and J shed 2 bases, with 8 bases lying between them. From germline, CDR1 is SGHRS and CDR2 YFSETQ. The CDR3 reads CASSLEGLNYGYTF. The CDR3 nucleotides are TGCGCCAGCAGCTTGGAGGGCCTGAACTATGGCTACACCTTC.

This clonotype was seen more than once but under ten times. CDR3 amino acids: CASIGGTTPYEQYF. As DNA, the CDR3 is TGTGCCAGCATCGGCGGGACTACACCCTACGAGCAGTACTTC. The rearrangement links TRBV2 to TRBJ2-7, with TRBD2 matching over 7 bases. Germline V gene data show CDR1 as SNHLY and CDR2 as FYNNEI. CDR3 length: 14 residues. The trim removed 7 bases at V and 2 bases at J, leaving 8 bases unmatched.

This chain links TRBV7-8 with TRBJ1-2; D call uncertain. CDR1 is SGHVS, CDR2 FQNEAQ, per germline. Trimming took off 6 bases at V and 8 bases at J, with 16 bases between the two ends. The CDR3 runs to 13 residues. CDR3 protein: CASSRSQVLGYTF. Written as DNA, the CDR3 is TGTGCCAGCAGTAGAAGCCAGGTCTTAGGCTACACCTTC. Full variable domain (outside the CDR3, taken from reference TRBV7-8 and TRBJ1-2): GAGVSQSPRYKVAKRGQDVALRCDPISGHVSLFWYQQALGQGPEFLTYFQNEAQLDKSGLPSDRFFAERPEGSVSTLKIQRTQQEDSAVYLCASSRSQVLGYTFGSGTRLTVV.

This clonotype has just a few counts. This rearrangement joins TRBV19 to TRBJ2-2; a weak D match, TRBD1 (6 bases). Trimming took off 4 bases at V and 4 bases at J, with 13 bases between the two ends. CDR1 is LNHDA and CDR2 is SQIVND in the germline V gene (reference sequence). This CDR3 comprises 15 residues. CDR3 sequence (DNA): TGTGCCAGTAGTAACCCCAGGGGTGGCACCGGGGAGCTGTTTTTT. It yields the protein CASSNPRGGTGELFF.

Only a few counts were recorded for this clonotype. V gene TRBV7-6 combines with J gene TRBJ1-1, with 10 bases aligning to TRBD1. Per the germline V gene, CDR1 is SGHVS and CDR2 is FNYEAQ. Germline trimming cut 4 bases from V and 0 bases from J; bases unmatched to any gene: 11. The CDR3 is 18 residues long. CDR3 residues: CASSSDRGEGTMNTEAFF. The CDR3 DNA reads as TGTGCCAGCAGCTCGGACAGGGGGGAAGGGACTATGAACACTGAAGCTTTCTTT.

The rearrangement joins TRBV4-1 to TRBJ2-5; 8 nucleotides agree with TRBD2. V trimming: 0 bases; J trimming: 3 bases; junction bases outside the gene matches: 6. Germline loops: CDR1 MGHRA, CDR2 YSYEKL. There are 16 residues in the CDR3. As DNA, the CDR3 is TGCGCCAGCAGCCAAGAGGGACTAGTCGTGGAAGAGACCCAGTACTTC. Encoded protein: CASSQEGLVVEETQYF.

This clonotype occurred a few times. The genes are TRBV7-6 and TRBJ1-4; D gene uncertain. The germline V gene encodes CDR1 SGHVS and CDR2 FNYEAQ. CDR3 length equals 15 residues. The V end lost 3 bases, the J end lost 0 bases, and 8 bases lay between the germline ends. The CDR3 nucleotides are TGTGCCAGCAGCTTCACCCGCGCAACTAATGAAAAACTGTTTTTT. It yields the protein CASSFTRATNEKLFF.

This clonotype was seen many times. This CDR3 reads CASSISRTEAFF. The CDR3 DNA follows: TGTGCCAGTAGTATTTCACGCACTGAAGCTTTCTTT. The chain carries TRBV19 and TRBJ1-1; the D is unclear. V lost 3 bases to trimming and J lost 4 bases, with 6 bases between them. Germline V lookup: CDR1 LNHDA, CDR2 SQIVND (reference sequence). CDR3 length: 12 residues.

This clonotype was recorded a few times. The DNA of the CDR3 is TGTGCCAGCAGCTTATCCTGGGACTCCGACTACGAGCAGTACTTC. The encoded protein is CASSLSWDSDYEQYF. This chain uses TRBV7-9 with TRBJ2-7; maybe TRBD2 (6 bases). This CDR3 contains 15 residues. Trimming took off 2 bases at V and 3 bases at J, with 14 bases between the two ends. The germline gives CDR1 SEHNR, CDR2 FQNEAQ (reference sequence).

The V call is TRBV11-2, the J call TRBJ2-3; unclear D gene. Trimming took 5 bases from V and 1 from J, leaving 19 bases between them. Per the germline V gene, CDR1 is SGHAT and CDR2 is FQNNGV. The CDR3 covers 17 residues. The CDR3 DNA sequence: TGTGCCAGCAGCCTCTACTCCAGCGAGGTTGGCACAGATACGCAGTATTTT. Translation gives CASSLYSSEVGTDTQYF.

This chain connects TRBV12-3 or TRBV12-4 to TRBJ1-5, with D unclear. The CDR3 totals 14 residues. V gave up 0 bases and J gave up 5 bases, with 8 bases separating them. CDR3 nucleotide sequence: TGTGCCAGCAGTTTAGCCGACGGCTATCAGCCCCAGCATTTT. Its protein is CASSLADGYQPQHF.